This T cell receptor beta chain was captured in a study of cytomegalovirus exposure and HLA in healthy donors. The PCR ran on 60 Vbeta and 13 Jbeta primers. Study processing details: Around 9.9 million shared chains were among the approximately 80 million unique TCR beta chains that a later analysis counted. Measured with immunoSEQ multiplex PCR; TCRdb has only the in-frame clones, and not every one. D and trimming were read from the DNA, whereas the V and J calls and clone size are those reported in that table. The profile shows 150,000 to 200,000 clones, more than 65% of them singletons. This clone was picked up one time. Its antigen is not identified. V shed 0 bases and J shed 10 bases, with 12 bases lying between them. The germline V gene encodes CDR1 MGHRA and CDR2 YSYEKL. The length of the CDR3 is 14 residues. Study results and limitations: Per published accounts, TCR beta sequences correctly predicted the HLA-A and HLA-B alleles of most subjects.

This TCR was recovered from a woman aged 30 to 39 in good health and CMV-seropositive. The V call is TRBV4-1, the J call TRBJ1-4; unclear D gene. Input material: PBMCs. The CDR3 is CASSQDLVRRKLFF. The DNA of the CDR3 is TGCGCCAGCAGCCAAGATCTTGTACGGAGAAAACTGTTTTTT.